The 6 T cell receptor beta chains below were found in one sample sequenced in a study of vaccination and CD4 T cells after COVID-19. Antigens of these TCRs are unknown. Treatment defined: roughly 10-day PBMC culture with coronavirus spike peptide pools or control peptides (ViraFEST assay). Sequence data for DNA of cultured CD4+ T cells were generated by the Oncomine TCR Beta short-read assay. TCRdb reprocessed the PCR reads with MiXCR, giving one entry per CDR3 protein. Of 11,000 or so distinct CDR3 sequences listed, approximately 53% are singletons. Sequences were obtained from CD4+ T cells from blood, cultured in vitro. Receptors were obtained from a human donor who had recovered from COVID-19.

The chain has TRBV28 and TRBJ2-7; D might be TRBD1 (8 bases). The CDR3 extends over 13 amino acids. V lost 7 bases and J lost 4, with 14 bases in between. Germline lookup yields CDR1 MDHEN and CDR2 SYDVKM. CDR3 in DNA: TGTGCCAGCATCAACAGGGGGGGTTACGAGCAGTACTTC. Protein: CASINRGGYEQYF. The variable domain in full, completed from reference TRBV28 and TRBJ2-7, reads DVKVTQSSRYLVKRTGEKVFLECVQDMDHENMFWYRQDPGLGLRLIYFSYDVKMKEKGDIPEGYSVSREKKERFSLILESASTNQTSMYLCASINRGGYEQYFGPGTRLTVT.

This chain links TRBV6-1 with TRBJ2-2, with 9 positions matching TRBD2. V was pared by 10 bases and J by 3 bases, with 6 bases of the junction left unmatched. Germline CDR1 and CDR2: MNHNS and SASEGT. The CDR3 runs to 14 residues. CDR3 region: CATRLAAHTGELFF. CDR3 DNA sequence: TGTGCCACCCGACTAGCGGCCCACACCGGGGAGCTGTTTTTT.

This chain joins TRBV6-1 and TRBJ2-1; D ambiguous. The CDR3 totals 12 residues. The V end was cut by 5 bases, the J end by 8 bases, with 10 bases between. Germline lookup yields CDR1 MNHNS and CDR2 SASEGT. CDR3: CASSPRVDEQFF. The DNA of the CDR3 is TGTGCCAGCAGTCCACGGGTGGATGAGCAGTTCTTC.

With respect to this clonotype: A junction boundary mismatches the germline segment, possibly from a read error. The chain uses TRBV7-7 and TRBJ2-1, with 14 bases fitting TRBD2. CDR3 length: 16 residues. CDR1 and CDR2 from the germline V gene are SSHAT and FNYEAQ (reference sequence). CDR3 in amino acids: CASSLGLAGGGHEQFF. The CDR3 DNA is TGTGCTAGCAGCTTAGGACTAGCGGGAGGCGGACATGAGCAGTTCTTC. Supplemented by reference TRBV7-7 and TRBJ2-1, the full variable domain reads GAGVSQSPRYKVTKRGQDVTLRCDPISSHATLYWYQQALGQGPEFLTYFNYEAQPDKSGLPSDRFSAERPEGSISTLTIQRTEQRDSAMYRCASSLGLAGGGHEQFFGPGTRLTVL.

The gene calls are TRBV28 and TRBJ2-6, with a weak D call TRBD2 (6 bases). The CDR3 contains 15 residues. Germline loops: CDR1 MDHEN, CDR2 SYDVKM. With 5 bases removed from V and 0 bases from J, the gap between germline ends came to 8 bases. CDR3 in DNA: TGTGCCAGCAGTGCCGGGGGCTCTGGGGCCAACGTCCTGACTTTC. It translates to CASSAGGSGANVLTF.

The rearrangement links TRBV5-1 to TRBJ2-7, with 10 bases matching TRBD2. J was trimmed by 2 bases and V by 4 bases; bases with no gene match: 3. The CDR3 consists of 14 residues. Germline V lookup: CDR1 SGHRS, CDR2 YFSETQ. Here the CDR3 reads CASSTGTSAYEQYF. CDR3 nucleotide sequence: TGCGCCAGCAGCACCGGGACTAGCGCCTACGAGCAGTACTTC.